This T cell receptor beta chain stems from a study of T-cell reconstitution after alpha-beta-depleted transplantation in children. A TCRbeta library incorporating unique molecular identifiers was prepared. TCRdb recomputed calls from the PCR reads with MiXCR, one row per CDR3 protein. The repertoire has some 440,000 distinct CDR3 sequences, 15% to 20% of them found once; the top ten carry about 32%. This clonotype showed up just a few times. This CDR3 contains 15 residues. Germline trimming cut 6 bases from V and 2 bases from J; bases unmatched to any gene: 10. The sample in question was PBMCs, mostly from graft donor cells, obtained 360 days after TCRalphabeta/CD19-depleted stem cell transplant. The source is a boy under two years old who had a stem cell transplant for Wiskott-Aldrich syndrome, so the T cells may come from the graft donor. The chain links TRBV12-3 or TRBV12-4 to TRBJ2-7; 7 bases line up with TRBD1. This CDR3 is CASSPGQVLTYEQYF. The CDR3 DNA is TGTGCCAGCAGCCCTGGACAGGTTTTGACCTACGAGCAGTACTTC.